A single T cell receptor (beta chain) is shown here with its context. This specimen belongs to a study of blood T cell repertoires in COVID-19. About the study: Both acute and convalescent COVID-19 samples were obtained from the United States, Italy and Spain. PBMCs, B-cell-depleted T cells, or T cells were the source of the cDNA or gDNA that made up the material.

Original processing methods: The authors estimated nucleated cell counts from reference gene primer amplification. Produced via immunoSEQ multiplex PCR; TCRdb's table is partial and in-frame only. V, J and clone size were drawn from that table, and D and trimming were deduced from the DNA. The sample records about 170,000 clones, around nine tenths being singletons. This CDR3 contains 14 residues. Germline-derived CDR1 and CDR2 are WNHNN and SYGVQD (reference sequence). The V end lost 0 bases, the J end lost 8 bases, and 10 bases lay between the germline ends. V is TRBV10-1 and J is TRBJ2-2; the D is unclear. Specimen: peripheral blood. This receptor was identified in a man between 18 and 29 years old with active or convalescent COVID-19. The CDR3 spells CASSESSARGELFF. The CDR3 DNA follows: TGCGCCAGCAGTGAGTCGTCCGCGAGGGGGGAGCTGTTTTTT.